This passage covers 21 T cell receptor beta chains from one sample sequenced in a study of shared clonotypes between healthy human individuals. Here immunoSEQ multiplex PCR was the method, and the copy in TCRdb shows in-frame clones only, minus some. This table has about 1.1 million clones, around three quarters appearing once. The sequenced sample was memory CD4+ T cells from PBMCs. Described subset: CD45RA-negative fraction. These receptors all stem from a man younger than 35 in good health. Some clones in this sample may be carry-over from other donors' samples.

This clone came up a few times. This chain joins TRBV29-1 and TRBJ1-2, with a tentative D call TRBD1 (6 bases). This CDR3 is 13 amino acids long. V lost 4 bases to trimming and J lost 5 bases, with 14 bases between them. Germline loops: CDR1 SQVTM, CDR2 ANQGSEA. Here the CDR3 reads CSVVSQDSYGYTF. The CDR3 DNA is TGCAGCGTTGTGAGCCAGGACAGTTATGGCTACACCTTC.

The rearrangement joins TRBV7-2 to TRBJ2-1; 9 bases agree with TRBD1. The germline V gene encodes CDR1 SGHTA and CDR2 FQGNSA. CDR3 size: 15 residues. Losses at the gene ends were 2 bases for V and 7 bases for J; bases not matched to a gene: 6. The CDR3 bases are TGTGCCAGCAGCTTATGGGACAGGGTAGCGAATGAGCAGTTCTTC. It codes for CASSLWDRVANEQFF.

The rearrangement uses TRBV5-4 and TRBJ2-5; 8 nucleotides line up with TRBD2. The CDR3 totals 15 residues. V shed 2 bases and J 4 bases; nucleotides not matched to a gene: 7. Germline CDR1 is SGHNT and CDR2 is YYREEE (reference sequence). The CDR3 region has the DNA TGTGCCAGCAGCTTTCGGGGGGGCGCGGGAGAGACCCAGTACTTC. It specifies CASSFRGGAGETQYF.

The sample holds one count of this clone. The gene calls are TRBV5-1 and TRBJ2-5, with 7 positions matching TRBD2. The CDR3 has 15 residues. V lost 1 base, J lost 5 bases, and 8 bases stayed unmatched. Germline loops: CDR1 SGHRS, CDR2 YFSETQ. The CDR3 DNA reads TGCGCCAGCAGCTTGAGCGGGACGGAGGGGGAGACCCAGTACTTC. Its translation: CASSLSGTEGETQYF.

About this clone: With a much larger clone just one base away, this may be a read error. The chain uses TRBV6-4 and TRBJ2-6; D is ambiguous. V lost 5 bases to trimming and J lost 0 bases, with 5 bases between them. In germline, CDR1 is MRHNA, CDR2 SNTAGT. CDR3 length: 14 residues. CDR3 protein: CASSRDSGANVLTF. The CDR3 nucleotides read TGTGCCAGCAGTAGGGACTCTGGGGCCAACGTCCTGACTTTC.

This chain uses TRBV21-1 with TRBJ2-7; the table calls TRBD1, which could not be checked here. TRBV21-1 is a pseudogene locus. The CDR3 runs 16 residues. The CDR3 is CASSKPTGKTGYEQYF. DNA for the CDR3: TGTGCCAGCAGCAAGCCGACAGGAAAAACAGGGTACGAGCAGTACTTC.

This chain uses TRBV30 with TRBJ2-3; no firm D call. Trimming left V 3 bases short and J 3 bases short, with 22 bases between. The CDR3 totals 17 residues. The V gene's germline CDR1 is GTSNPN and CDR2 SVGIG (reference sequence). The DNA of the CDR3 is TGTGCCTGGAGGTTTGGGATAGGAACCCGTAAAACAGATACGCAGTATTTT. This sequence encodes CAWRFGIGTRKTDTQYF.

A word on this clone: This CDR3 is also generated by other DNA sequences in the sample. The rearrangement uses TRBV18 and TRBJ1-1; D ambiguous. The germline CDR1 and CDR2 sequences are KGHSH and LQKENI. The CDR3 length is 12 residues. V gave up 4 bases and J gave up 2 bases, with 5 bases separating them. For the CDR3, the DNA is TGTGCCAGCTCACAGGGAAACACTGAAGCTTTCTTT. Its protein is CASSQGNTEAFF. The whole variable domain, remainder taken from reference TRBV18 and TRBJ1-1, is NAGVMQNPRHLVRRRGQEARLRCSPMKGHSHVYWYRQLPEEGLKFMVYLQKENIIDESGMPKERFSAEFPKEGPSILRIQQVVRGDSAAYFCASSQGNTEAFFGQGTRLTVV.

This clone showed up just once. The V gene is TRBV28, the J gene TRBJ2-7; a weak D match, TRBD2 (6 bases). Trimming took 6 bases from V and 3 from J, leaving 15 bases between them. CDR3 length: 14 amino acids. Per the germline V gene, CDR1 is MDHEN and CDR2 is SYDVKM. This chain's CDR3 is CASSRAGNSYEQYF. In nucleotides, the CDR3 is TGTGCCAGCAGCCGGGCGGGGAACAGCTACGAGCAGTACTTC.

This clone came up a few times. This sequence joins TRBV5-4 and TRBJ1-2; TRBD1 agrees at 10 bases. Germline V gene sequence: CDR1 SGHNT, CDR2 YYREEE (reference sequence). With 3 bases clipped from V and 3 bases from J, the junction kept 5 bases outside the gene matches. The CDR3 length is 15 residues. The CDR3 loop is CASSWGQGKDYGYTF. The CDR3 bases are TGTGCCAGCAGCTGGGGACAGGGGAAAGACTATGGCTACACCTTC.

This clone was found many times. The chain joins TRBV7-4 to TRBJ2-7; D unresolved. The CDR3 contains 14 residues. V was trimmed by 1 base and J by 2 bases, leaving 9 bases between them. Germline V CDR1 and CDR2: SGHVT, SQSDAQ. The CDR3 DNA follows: TGTGCCAGCAGCTTAGTTCGCCGGGCCTACGAGCAGTACTTC. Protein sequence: CASSLVRRAYEQYF.

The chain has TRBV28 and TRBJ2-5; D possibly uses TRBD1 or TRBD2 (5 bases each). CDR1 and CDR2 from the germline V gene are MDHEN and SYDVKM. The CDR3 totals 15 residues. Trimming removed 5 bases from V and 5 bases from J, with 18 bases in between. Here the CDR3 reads CASSPSGRGLETQYF. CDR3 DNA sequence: TGTGCCAGCAGTCCTTCGGGACGAGGGTTGGAGACCCAGTACTTC.

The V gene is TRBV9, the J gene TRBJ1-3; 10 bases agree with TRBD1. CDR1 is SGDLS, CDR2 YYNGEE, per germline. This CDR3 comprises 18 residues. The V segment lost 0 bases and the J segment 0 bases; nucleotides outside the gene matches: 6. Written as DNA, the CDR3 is TGTGCCAGCAGCGTAGCGTCGGGACAGGGGCTCTCTGGAAACACCATATATTTT. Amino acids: CASSVASGQGLSGNTIYF.

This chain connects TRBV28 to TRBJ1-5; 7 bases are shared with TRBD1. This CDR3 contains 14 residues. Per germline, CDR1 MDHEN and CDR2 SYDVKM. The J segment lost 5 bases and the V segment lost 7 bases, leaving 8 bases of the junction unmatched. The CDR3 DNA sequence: TGTGCCAGCACCAAACCGACAGGGTATCAGCCCCAGCATTTT. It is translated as CASTKPTGYQPQHF.

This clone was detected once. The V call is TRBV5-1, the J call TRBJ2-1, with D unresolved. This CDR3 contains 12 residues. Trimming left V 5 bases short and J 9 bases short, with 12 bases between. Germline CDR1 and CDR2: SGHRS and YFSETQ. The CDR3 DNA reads TGCGCCAGCAGTGTGGTATACGGTGAGCAGTTCTTC. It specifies CASSVVYGEQFF.

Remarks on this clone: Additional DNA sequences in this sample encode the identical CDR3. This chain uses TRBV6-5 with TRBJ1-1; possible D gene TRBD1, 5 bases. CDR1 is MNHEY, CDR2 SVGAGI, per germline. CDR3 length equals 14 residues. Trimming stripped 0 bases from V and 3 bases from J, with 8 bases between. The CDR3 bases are TGTGCCAGCAGTTACTCGAGGGGAGACACTGAAGCTTTCTTT. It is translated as CASSYSRGDTEAFF.

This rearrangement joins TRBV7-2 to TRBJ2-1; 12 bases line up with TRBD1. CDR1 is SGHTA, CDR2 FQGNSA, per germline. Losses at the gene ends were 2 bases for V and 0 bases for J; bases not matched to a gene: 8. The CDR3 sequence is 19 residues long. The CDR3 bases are TGTGCCAGCAGCTTAAGGGGACAGGGGGCGCATCCCTCCTACAATGAGCAGTTCTTC. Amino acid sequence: CASSLRGQGAHPSYNEQFF.

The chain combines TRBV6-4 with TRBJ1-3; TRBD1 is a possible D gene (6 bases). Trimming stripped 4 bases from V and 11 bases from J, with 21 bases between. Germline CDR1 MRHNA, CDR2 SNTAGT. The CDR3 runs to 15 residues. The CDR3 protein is CASSVAQGLHRAIYF. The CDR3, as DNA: TGTGCCAGCAGTGTCGCCCAGGGGCTTCACCGGGCCATATATTTT.

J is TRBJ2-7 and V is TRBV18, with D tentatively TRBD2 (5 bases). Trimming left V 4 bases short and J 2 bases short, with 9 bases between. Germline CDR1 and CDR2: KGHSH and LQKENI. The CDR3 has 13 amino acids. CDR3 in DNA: TGTGCCAGCTCACGGGAGTCGACCTACGAGCAGTACTTC. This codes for CASSRESTYEQYF.

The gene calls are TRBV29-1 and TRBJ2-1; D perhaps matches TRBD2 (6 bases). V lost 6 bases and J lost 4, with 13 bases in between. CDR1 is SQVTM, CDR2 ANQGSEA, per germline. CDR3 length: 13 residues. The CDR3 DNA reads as TGCAGCGTGGGGGGTAGCGCGTACAATGAGCAGTTCTTC. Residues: CSVGGSAYNEQFF.

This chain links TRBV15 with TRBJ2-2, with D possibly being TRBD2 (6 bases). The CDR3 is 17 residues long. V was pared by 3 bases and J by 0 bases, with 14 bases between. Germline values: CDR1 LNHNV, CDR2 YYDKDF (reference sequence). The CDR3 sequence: CATSSRVASANTGELFF. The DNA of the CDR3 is TGTGCCACCAGCAGTCGGGTAGCTAGCGCGAACACCGGGGAGCTGTTTTTT. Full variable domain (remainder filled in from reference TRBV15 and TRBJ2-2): DAMVIQNPRYQVTQFGKPVTLSCSQTLNHNVMYWYQQKSSQAPKLLFHYYDKDFNNEADTPDNFQSRRPNTSFCFLDIRSPGLGDTAMYLCATSSRVASANTGELFFGEGSRLTVL.